This T cell receptor beta chain was observed in a study of blood T cell repertoires in COVID-19. The overall study: Acute-phase and convalescent COVID-19 samples originated in the United States, Italy and Spain. T cells, B-cell-depleted T cells, or PBMCs supplied cDNA or gDNA.

Under the authors' procedure: Counts of nucleated cells, estimated from reference gene primer amplification, were obtained. Only in-frame clones appear in the TCRdb table, and some are missing; sequencing was by immunoSEQ multiplex PCR. The DNA gave D and trimming, while V, J and clone size come from that table. The sample holds 40,000 or so clones, nearly 90% seen once. The V and J ends lost 8 bases and 0 bases respectively, with 10 bases between them. The germline CDR1 and CDR2 sequences are SNHLY and FYNNEI. The CDR3 extends over 13 amino acids. The V gene is TRBV2, the J gene TRBJ1-1; D unclear. The sample consisted of peripheral blood. The source is a man aged 55-75 years with active or convalescent COVID-19. The CDR3 DNA follows: TGTGCCAGCTACGAGGATATGAACACTGAAGCTTTCTTT. Its translation is CASYEDMNTEAFF.